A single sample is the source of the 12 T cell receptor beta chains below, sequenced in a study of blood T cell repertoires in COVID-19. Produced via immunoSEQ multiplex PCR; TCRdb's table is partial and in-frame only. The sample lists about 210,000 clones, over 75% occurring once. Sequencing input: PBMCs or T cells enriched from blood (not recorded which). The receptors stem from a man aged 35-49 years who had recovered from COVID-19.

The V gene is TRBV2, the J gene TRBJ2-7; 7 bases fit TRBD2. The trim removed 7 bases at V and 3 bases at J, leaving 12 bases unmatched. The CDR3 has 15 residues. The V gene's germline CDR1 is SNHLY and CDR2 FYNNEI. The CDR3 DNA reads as TGTGCCAGCACCCAGCGGGGTGGCGGCAACTACGAGCAGTACTTC. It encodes CASTQRGGGNYEQYF. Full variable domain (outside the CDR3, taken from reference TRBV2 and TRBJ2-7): EPEVTQTPSHQVTQMGQEVILRCVPISNHLYFYWYRQILGQKVEFLVSFYNNEISEKSEIFDDQFSVERPDGSNFTLKIRSTKLEDSAMYFCASTQRGGGNYEQYFGPGTRLTVT.

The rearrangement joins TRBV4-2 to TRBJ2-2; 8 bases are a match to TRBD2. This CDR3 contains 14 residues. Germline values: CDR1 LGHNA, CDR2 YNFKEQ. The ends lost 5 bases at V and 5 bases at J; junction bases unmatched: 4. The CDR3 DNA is TGTGCCAGCAGCATAGCGGGGCTGACCGGGGAGCTGTTTTTT. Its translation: CASSIAGLTGELFF.

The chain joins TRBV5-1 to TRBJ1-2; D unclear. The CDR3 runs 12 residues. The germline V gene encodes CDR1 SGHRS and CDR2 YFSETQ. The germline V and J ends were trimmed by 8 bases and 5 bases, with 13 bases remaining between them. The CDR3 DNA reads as TGCGCCAGTGGAGACGGGTTGTATGGCTACACCTTC. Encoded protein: CASGDGLYGYTF. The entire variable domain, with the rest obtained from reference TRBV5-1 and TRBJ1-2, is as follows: KAGVTQTPRYLIKTRGQQVTLSCSPISGHRSVSWYQQTPGQGLQFLFEYFSETQRNKGNFPGRFSGRQFSNSRSEMNVSTLELGDSALYLCASGDGLYGYTFGSGTRLTVV.

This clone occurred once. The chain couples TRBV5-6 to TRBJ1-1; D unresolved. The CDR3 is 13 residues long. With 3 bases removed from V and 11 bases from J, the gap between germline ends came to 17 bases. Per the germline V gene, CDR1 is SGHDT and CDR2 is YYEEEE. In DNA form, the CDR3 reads TGTGCCAGCAGCTCCTCTCCCAGGATTGACGCTTTCTTT. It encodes CASSSSPRIDAFF.

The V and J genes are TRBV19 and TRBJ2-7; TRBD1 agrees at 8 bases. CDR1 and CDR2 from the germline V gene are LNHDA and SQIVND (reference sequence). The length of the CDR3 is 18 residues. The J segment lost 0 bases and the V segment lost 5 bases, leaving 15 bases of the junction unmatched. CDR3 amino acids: CASSHRGKGQGPSYEQYF. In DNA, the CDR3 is TGTGCCAGTAGTCACCGAGGGAAAGGACAGGGACCCTCCTACGAGCAGTACTTC. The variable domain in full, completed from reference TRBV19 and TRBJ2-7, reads DGGITQSPKYLFRKEGQNVTLSCEQNLNHDAMYWYRQDPGQGLRLIYYSQIVNDFQKGDIAEGYSVSREKKESFPLTVTSAQKNPTAFYLCASSHRGKGQGPSYEQYFGPGTRLTVT.

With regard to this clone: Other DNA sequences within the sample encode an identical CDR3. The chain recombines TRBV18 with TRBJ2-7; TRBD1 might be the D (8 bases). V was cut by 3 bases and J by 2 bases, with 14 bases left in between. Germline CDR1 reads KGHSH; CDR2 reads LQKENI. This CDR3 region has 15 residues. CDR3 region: CASSPGQGGTYEQYF. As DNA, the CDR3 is TGTGCCAGCTCACCCGGACAGGGAGGGACCTACGAGCAGTACTTC.

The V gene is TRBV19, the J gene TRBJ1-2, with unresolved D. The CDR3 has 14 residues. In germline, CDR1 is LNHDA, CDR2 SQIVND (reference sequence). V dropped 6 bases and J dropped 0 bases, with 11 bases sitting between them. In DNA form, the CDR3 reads TGTGCCAGTAGCGCAACAGTAACTAACTATGGCTACACCTTC. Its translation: CASSATVTNYGYTF.

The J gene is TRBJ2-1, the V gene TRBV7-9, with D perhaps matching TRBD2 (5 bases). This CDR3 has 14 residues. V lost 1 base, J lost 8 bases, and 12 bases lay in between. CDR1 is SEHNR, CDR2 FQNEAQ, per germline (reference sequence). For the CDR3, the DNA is TGTGCCAGCAGCTTAGGGCTAGCTTTGTATGAGCAGTTCTTC. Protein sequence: CASSLGLALYEQFF. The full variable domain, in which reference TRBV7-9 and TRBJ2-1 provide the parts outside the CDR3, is DTGVSQNPRHKITKRGQNVTFRCDPISEHNRLYWYRQTLGQGPEFLTYFQNEAQLEKSRLLSDRFSAERPKGSFSTLEIQRTEQGDSAMYLCASSLGLALYEQFFGPGTRLTVL.

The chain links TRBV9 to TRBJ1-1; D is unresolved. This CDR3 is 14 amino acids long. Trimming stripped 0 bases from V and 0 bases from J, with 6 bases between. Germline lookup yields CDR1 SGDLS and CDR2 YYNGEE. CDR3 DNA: TGTGCCAGCAGCGTAGCGGTTATGAACACTGAAGCTTTCTTT. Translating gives CASSVAVMNTEAFF.

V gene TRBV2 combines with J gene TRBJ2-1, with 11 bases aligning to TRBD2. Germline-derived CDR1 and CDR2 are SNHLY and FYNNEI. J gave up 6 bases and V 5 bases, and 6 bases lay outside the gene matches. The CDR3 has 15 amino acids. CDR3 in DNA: TGTGCCAGCAGTCCTAGCGGGAGGAAAGTCAATGAGCAGTTCTTC. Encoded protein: CASSPSGRKVNEQFF. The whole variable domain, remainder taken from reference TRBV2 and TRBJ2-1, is EPEVTQTPSHQVTQMGQEVILRCVPISNHLYFYWYRQILGQKVEFLVSFYNNEISEKSEIFDDQFSVERPDGSNFTLKIRSTKLEDSAMYFCASSPSGRKVNEQFFGPGTRLTVL.

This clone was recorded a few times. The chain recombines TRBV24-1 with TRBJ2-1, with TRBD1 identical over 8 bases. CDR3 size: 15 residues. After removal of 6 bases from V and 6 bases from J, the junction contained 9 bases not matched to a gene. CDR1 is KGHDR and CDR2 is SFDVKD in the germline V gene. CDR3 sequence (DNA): TGTGCCACCAGTCTAGGACAGGGAGAAAGCAATGAGCAGTTCTTC. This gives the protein CATSLGQGESNEQFF.

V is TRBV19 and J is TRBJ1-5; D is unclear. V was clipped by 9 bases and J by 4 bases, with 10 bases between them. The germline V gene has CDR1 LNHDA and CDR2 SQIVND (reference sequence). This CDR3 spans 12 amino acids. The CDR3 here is CASRTGNQPQHF. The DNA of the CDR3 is TGTGCCAGCAGGACTGGAAATCAGCCCCAGCATTTT.